This passage covers 10 T cell receptor beta chains from one sample sequenced in a study of cytomegalovirus exposure and HLA in healthy donors. The PCR made use of 60 Vbeta and 13 Jbeta primers. Profiling relied on immunoSEQ multiplex PCR, and the TCRdb table lists in-frame clones only, not all of them. In the table there are around 150,000 clones, around 84% of which are singletons. Sequencing used PBMCs. These receptors were taken from a man between 18 and 35 years old in good health and CMV-seropositive.

This chain uses TRBV5-6 with TRBJ1-4; 7 bases line up with TRBD1. The CDR3 extends over 18 amino acids. V shed 4 bases and J 3 bases; nucleotides not matched to a gene: 15. The germline CDR1 and CDR2 sequences are SGHDT and YYEEEE. CDR3 residues: CASSRPGQWHTANEKLFF. DNA of the CDR3: TGTGCCAGCAGCCGCCCGGGACAGTGGCATACCGCTAATGAAAAACTGTTTTTT.

The CDR3 sequence: CASSLFPLGAKDGNTIYF. CDR3 bases: TGTGCCAGCAGCTTGTTCCCATTGGGAGCCAAAGATGGAAACACCATATATTTT. The V and J genes are TRBV5-4 and TRBJ1-3; D not certain. This CDR3 has 18 amino acids. Trimming removed 1 base from V and 3 bases from J, with 20 bases in between. Germline V gene sequence: CDR1 SGHNT, CDR2 YYREEE (reference sequence).

The chain combines TRBV18 with TRBJ2-3; D perhaps matches TRBD2 (6 bases). The germline V gene has CDR1 KGHSH and CDR2 LQKENI. V was cut by 4 bases and J by 2 bases, with 10 bases left in between. The CDR3 spans 14 residues. The CDR3 loop is CASSLGGATDTQYF. CDR3 nucleotides: TGTGCCAGCTCACTAGGAGGGGCCACAGATACGCAGTATTTT.

The V and J genes are TRBV4-3 and TRBJ2-2; 11 bases are shared with TRBD2. The CDR3 has 21 residues. Germline CDR1 is LGHNA and CDR2 is YSLEER. V gave up 1 base and J gave up 4 bases; unmatched junction bases: 17. The CDR3, as DNA: TGCGCCAGCAGCCAAGTGGGTCGGACTAGCGGGCAGGTACGGAGCACCGGGGAGCTGTTTTTT. As protein: CASSQVGRTSGQVRSTGELFF.

The V gene is TRBV7-9, the J gene TRBJ2-2, with 7 positions matching TRBD2. CDR3 length: 14 residues. Germline CDR1 is SEHNR and CDR2 is FQNEAQ (reference sequence). With 7 bases clipped from V and 5 bases from J, the junction kept 7 bases outside the gene matches. CDR3 bases: TGTGCCAGCATCCCTACCGGGGGGACCGGGGAGCTGTTTTTT. As protein: CASIPTGGTGELFF.

This clone was seen more than once but under ten times. V gene TRBV6-5 combines with J gene TRBJ1-2; D is possibly TRBD1 (5 bases). The CDR3 has 14 amino acids. Trimming cost V 4 bases and J 3 bases, with 12 bases left between them. Germline V gene sequence: CDR1 MNHEY, CDR2 SVGAGI. The CDR3 is CASSSTGVYYGYTF. The DNA of the CDR3 is TGTGCCAGCAGTTCTACAGGAGTTTACTATGGCTACACCTTC.

J is TRBJ2-6 and V is TRBV27; D gene unclear. Germline V gives CDR1 MNHEY, CDR2 SMNVEV (reference sequence). The CDR3 is 17 residues long. V lost 0 bases and J lost 1, with 10 bases in between. CDR3 loop: CASSLSVLLSGANVLTF. As DNA, the CDR3 is TGTGCCAGCAGTTTATCGGTCCTCCTATCTGGGGCCAACGTCCTGACTTTC.

The chain has TRBV5-1 and TRBJ2-5; 9 bases are a match to TRBD1. The J call is doubtful: the DNA matches TRBJ2-7 better. Per the germline V gene, CDR1 is SGHRS and CDR2 is YFSETQ. This CDR3 has 14 residues. This CDR3 is CASRSGTGQNEQYF. CDR3 coding DNA: TGCGCCAGCAGGTCCGGGACAGGGCAAAACGAGCAGTACTTC.

This clone was counted a single time. The chain combines TRBV5-1 with TRBJ2-7, with 9 nucleotides matching TRBD1. The J segment lost 2 bases and the V segment lost 3 bases, leaving 9 bases of the junction unmatched. Germline V gene sequence: CDR1 SGHRS, CDR2 YFSETQ. The CDR3 contains 16 residues. As DNA, the CDR3 is TGCGCCAGCAGCTCCACCACAGGGGGCGCAACCTACGAGCAGTACTTC. Translated: CASSSTTGGATYEQYF.

V usage is TRBV7-2 and J usage is TRBJ1-5; D unclear. The CDR3 has 14 amino acids. Trimming shortened V by 2 bases and J by 1 base, and 6 bases separated the two germline ends. From germline, CDR1 is SGHTA and CDR2 FQGNSA. The CDR3 protein is CASSLYNSNQPQHF. The CDR3 DNA sequence: TGTGCCAGCAGCTTATACAACAGCAATCAGCCCCAGCATTTT.